This T cell receptor beta chain emerged from a study of T cell responses to AZD1222 COVID-19 vaccine. V was pared by 4 bases and J by 7 bases, with 7 bases of the junction left unmatched. Germline V gene sequence: CDR1 SNHLY, CDR2 FYNNEI. The CDR3 is 14 amino acids. Assay used: immunoSEQ multiplex PCR; TCRdb lists only in-frame clones, some missing. The sample contains 150,000 to 200,000 clones, about 90% of which appear only once. This rearrangement joins TRBV2 to TRBJ1-1; 9 bases are shared with TRBD1. Sample: peripheral blood, taken on day 0 of AZD1222 vaccination. The receptor was derived from an adult in good health. The CDR3: CASSGSDRGIEAFF. In DNA form, the CDR3 reads TGTGCCAGCAGTGGCTCCGACAGGGGGATTGAAGCTTTCTTT.